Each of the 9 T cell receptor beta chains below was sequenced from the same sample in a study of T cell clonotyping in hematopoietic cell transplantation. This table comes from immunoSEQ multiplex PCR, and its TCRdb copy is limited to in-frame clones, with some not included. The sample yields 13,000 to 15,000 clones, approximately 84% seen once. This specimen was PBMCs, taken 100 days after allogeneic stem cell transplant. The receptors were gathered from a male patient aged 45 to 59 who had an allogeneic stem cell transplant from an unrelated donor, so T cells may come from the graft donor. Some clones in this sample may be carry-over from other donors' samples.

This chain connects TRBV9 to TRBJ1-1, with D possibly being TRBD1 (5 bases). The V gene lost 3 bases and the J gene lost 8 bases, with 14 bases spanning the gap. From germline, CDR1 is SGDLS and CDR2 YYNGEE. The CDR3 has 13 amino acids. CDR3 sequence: CASSGQGEGEAFF. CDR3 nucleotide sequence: TGTGCCAGCAGCGGCCAGGGCGAGGGGGAAGCTTTCTTT. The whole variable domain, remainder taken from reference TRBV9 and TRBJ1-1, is DSGVTQTPKHLITATGQRVTLRCSPRSGDLSVYWYQQSLDQGLQFLIQYYNGEERAKGNILERFSAQQFPDLHSELNLSSLELGDSALYFCASSGQGEGEAFFGQGTRLTVV.

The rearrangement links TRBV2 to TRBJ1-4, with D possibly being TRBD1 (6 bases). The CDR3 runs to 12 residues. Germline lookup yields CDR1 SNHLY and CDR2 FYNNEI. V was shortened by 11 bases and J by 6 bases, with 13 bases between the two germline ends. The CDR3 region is CACAGDYEKLFF. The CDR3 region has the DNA TGTGCCTGTGCAGGGGACTATGAAAAACTGTTTTTT.

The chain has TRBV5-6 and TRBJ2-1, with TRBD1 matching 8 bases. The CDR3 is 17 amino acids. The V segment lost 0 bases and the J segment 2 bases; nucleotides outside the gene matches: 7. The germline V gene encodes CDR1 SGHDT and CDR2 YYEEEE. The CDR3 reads CASSLGTGIGTYNEQFF. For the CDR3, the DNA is TGTGCCAGCAGCTTGGGGACAGGGATAGGGACCTACAATGAGCAGTTCTTC.

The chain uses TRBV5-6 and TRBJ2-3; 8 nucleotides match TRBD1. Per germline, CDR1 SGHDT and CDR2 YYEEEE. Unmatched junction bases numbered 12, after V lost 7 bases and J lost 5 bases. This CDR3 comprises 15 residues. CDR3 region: CASSTGGQGIDTQYF. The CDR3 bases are TGTGCCAGCTCCACAGGTGGACAGGGTATAGATACGCAGTATTTT.

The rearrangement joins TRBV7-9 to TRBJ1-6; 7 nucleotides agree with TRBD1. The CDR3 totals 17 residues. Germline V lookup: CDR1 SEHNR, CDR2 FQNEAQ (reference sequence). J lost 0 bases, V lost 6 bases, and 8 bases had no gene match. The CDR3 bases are TGTGCCAGCAGAGGAACAGGGGAGAGCTCCTATAATTCACCCCTCCACTTT. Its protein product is CASRGTGESSYNSPLHF.

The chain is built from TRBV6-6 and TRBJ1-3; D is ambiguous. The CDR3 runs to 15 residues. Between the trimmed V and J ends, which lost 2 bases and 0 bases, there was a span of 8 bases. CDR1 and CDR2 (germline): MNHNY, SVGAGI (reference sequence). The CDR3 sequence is CASSYEHRSGNTIYF. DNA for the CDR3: TGTGCCAGCAGTTACGAACACCGCTCTGGAAACACCATATATTTT.

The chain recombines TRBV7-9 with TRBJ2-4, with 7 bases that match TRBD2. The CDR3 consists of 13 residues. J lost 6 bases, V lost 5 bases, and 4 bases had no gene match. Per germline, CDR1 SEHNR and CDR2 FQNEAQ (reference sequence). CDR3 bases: TGTGCCAGCAGCCAGGGAGGGGTAAACATTCAGTACTTC. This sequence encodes CASSQGGVNIQYF.

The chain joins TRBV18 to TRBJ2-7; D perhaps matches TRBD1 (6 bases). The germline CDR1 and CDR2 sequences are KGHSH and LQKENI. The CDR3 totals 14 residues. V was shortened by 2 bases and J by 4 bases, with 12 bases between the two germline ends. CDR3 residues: CASSPNRDTYEQYF. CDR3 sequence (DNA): TGTGCCAGCTCACCAAATCGGGACACATACGAGCAGTACTTC.

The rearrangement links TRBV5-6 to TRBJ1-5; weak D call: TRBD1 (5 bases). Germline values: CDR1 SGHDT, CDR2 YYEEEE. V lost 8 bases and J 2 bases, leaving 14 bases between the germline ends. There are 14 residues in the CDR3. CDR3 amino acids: CASHKQERNQPQHF. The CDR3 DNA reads TGTGCCAGTCATAAACAGGAGCGCAATCAGCCCCAGCATTTT.